This T cell receptor beta chain originates from a study of blood T cell repertoires in COVID-19. Overall study context: Sources were T cells, B-cell-depleted T cells, or PBMCs; the material itself was cDNA or gDNA.

Germline CDR1 MDHEN, CDR2 SYDVKM. The germline V and J ends were trimmed by 6 bases and 6 bases, with 21 bases remaining between them. This CDR3 has 15 amino acids. Data came from immunoSEQ multiplex PCR; TCRdb stores just in-frame clones and leaves some out. The profile shows about 59,000 clones, 70% to 85% of them singletons. J is TRBJ2-7 and V is TRBV28, with unresolved D. The clonotype originates from a man aged 55-75 years with acute or convalescent COVID-19. What was sequenced was peripheral blood. This CDR3 reads CASSNTGKSSGEQYF. As DNA, the CDR3 is TGTGCCAGCAGCAATACGGGTAAATCTTCGGGCGAGCAGTACTTC.